This is a list of T cell receptor beta chains from one sample in a study of blood T cell repertoires in COVID-19. This table comes from immunoSEQ multiplex PCR, and its TCRdb copy is limited to in-frame clones, with some not included. The sample lists hundreds of thousands of clones, approximately 89% occurring once. Specimen: PBMCs or T cells enriched from blood (not recorded which). The receptors derive from a woman under 40 who had recovered from COVID-19. Both conserved end residues are part of each CDR3. Each record gives: J gene, V gene, D gene, CDR3 protein, CDR3 DNA. D genes are given only for firm matches.

TRBJ2-7 TRBV5-6 NA CASSPGQYDLGGEQYF TGTGCCAGCAGCCCCGGACAGTACGACCTTGGCGGCGAGCAGTACTTC
TRBJ1-4 TRBV30 TRBD1 CAWSVQQGPEKLFF TGTGCCTGGAGTGTACAACAGGGGCCCGAAAAACTGTTTTTT
TRBJ2-2 TRBV12-3/TRBV12-4 NA CASSPQGTGELFF TGTGCCAGCAGTCCGCAGGGAACCGGGGAGCTGTTTTTT
TRBJ1-2 TRBV29-1 TRBD1 CSAAGQDRVGGYTF TGCAGCGCTGCGGGCCAAGACAGGGTTGGCGGCTACACCTTC
TRBJ2-1 TRBV6-2/TRBV6-3 NA CASSPNQVSPYNEQFF TGTGCCAGCAGCCCTAATCAGGTGTCCCCCTACAATGAGCAGTTCTTC
TRBJ2-1 TRBV4-2 TRBD2 CASSQEDLAGVGDEQFF TGTGCCAGCAGCCAAGAGGATCTAGCGGGAGTTGGGGATGAGCAGTTCTTC
TRBJ2-2 TRBV5-6 NA CASSLAGGGWTGELFF TGTGCCAGCAGCTTGGCTGGAGGGGGCTGGACCGGGGAGCTGTTTTTT
TRBJ2-1 TRBV12-3/TRBV12-4 NA CASSRTGNGEQFF TGTGCCAGCAGCCGGACTGGGAACGGTGAGCAGTTCTTC
TRBJ2-3 TRBV7-2 TRBD2 CASSSGLAGGPGDTQYF TGTGCCAGCAGCTCGGGACTAGCGGGAGGGCCGGGAGATACGCAGTATTTT
TRBJ1-4 TRBV6-4 TRBD1 CASSPQGEGEKLFF TGTGCCAGCTCTCCCCAGGGGGAAGGTGAAAAACTGTTTTTT